This TCR beta chain was profiled in a study of monozygotic twins with inflammatory bowel disease. Findings and caveats of the study: Healthy twins showed more clonotype sharing with others than IBD patients, especially patients with disease activity. Resolution of different T cell subtypes was not achieved.

On this clonotype: Its antigen is still unknown.

The germline V gene encodes CDR1 SGHRS and CDR2 YFSETQ. The CDR3 spans 16 residues. Per sample, reverse transcription was split into eight reactions. Added by template switching were UMIs that each held a 6-nucleotide sample barcode. Each CDR3 protein gets one entry in TCRdb, which reprocessed the 5' RACE reads and gives no DNA. The sample holds around 370,000 distinct CDR3 sequences. J is TRBJ2-3 and V is TRBV5-1; TCRdb calls TRBD2, which cannot be checked without DNA. Sequencing was performed on blood. This receptor was identified in a human donor with ulcerative colitis or Crohn's disease, or a healthy co-twin of an affected twin (not recorded which). The CDR3 loop reads CASSTTSGGVTDTQYF.